This T cell receptor beta chain was sequenced during a study of shared clonotypes between healthy human individuals. Libraries were prepared by immunoSEQ multiplex PCR; TCRdb keeps only in-frame clonotypes and omits some of them. The profile shows fewer than 400,000 clones, roughly 70% of them singletons. The specimen sequenced was memory CD4+ T cells sorted from blood. Described subset: CD45RA-negative fraction. The TCR comes from a young man in good health.

The CDR3 DNA reads as TGTGCCAGCAGTGAAGCGACAGGTCCATACGAGCAGTACTTC. Its protein is CASSEATGPYEQYF. This chain joins TRBV2 and TRBJ2-7, with D possibly TRBD1 on 6 matching bases. CDR3 length: 14 amino acids. With 0 bases removed from V and 4 bases from J, the gap between germline ends came to 10 bases. Germline loops: CDR1 SNHLY, CDR2 FYNNEI.